The clone carrying this TCR beta chain was counted many times. Treatment of any kind had been given to no patient before thyroid surgery. Germline values: CDR1 MGHRA, CDR2 YSYEKL. This CDR3 spans 16 amino acids. V shed 2 bases and J shed 0 bases, with 13 bases lying between them. The data are from a study of metastatic and nonmetastatic thyroid tumors. Using MiXCR, TCRdb re-called clones from the PCR reads. The sample carries about 64,000 clones, around 15% recorded once. The rearrangement joins TRBV4-1 to TRBJ1-2, with D possibly matching TRBD1 (6 bases). The sample consisted of blood. The clonotype was recovered from a male donor with papillary thyroid cancer or a benign thyroid nodule (not recorded which). Some clones in this sample may be carry-over from other donors' samples. Written as DNA, the CDR3 is TGCGCCAGCAGCCAACCCGGACAGAAAACTAACTATGGCTACACCTTC. Protein sequence: CASSQPGQKTNYGYTF.